This T cell receptor beta chain came from a study of identical twins. This clonotype was detected a few times. TCRdb processed the 5' RACE reads anew with MiXCR; each CDR3 protein has one entry. The sample lists some 790,000 distinct CDR3 sequences, around a sixth occurring once. CDR1 and CDR2 from the germline V gene are SGHTA and FQGTGA. The CDR3 has 18 amino acids. V was pared by 5 bases and J by 0 bases, with 9 bases of the junction left unmatched. The same sample was also used in a study of T cells expressing NK-cell markers.

The receptor's source is a woman between 18 and 29 years old in good health. Sequencing used PBMCs. This rearrangement joins TRBV7-3 to TRBJ2-1, with 11 bases lining up with TRBD2. The DNA for the CDR3 is TGTGCCAGCAGCCTACGGGCTAGCGGGGGGCGCTCCTACAATGAGCAGTTCTTC. Its protein product is CASSLRASGGRSYNEQFF.